One and the same sample provided the 23 T cell receptor beta chains below, sequenced in a study of T-cell reconstitution after alpha-beta-depleted transplantation in children. Unique molecular identifiers were incorporated during preparation of the TCRbeta library. TCRdb independently ran MiXCR on the PCR reads; one entry per CDR3 protein. The data show around 960,000 distinct CDR3 sequences, with 25% to 35% seen just once and 25% to 35% held by the top ten. The sequences come from PBMCs, mostly from graft donor cells, collected 360 days after TCRalphabeta/CD19-depleted stem cell transplant. The receptors were gathered from a boy in the first two years of life who had a stem cell transplant for SCID, so the T cells may come from the graft donor.

This clonotype turned up a few times. The chain joins TRBV29-1 to TRBJ1-5; 9 bases match TRBD1. V was pared by 6 bases and J by 7 bases, with 7 bases of the junction left unmatched. Germline CDR1 and CDR2: SQVTM and ANQGSEA. The CDR3 is made up of 13 amino acids. The DNA for the CDR3 is TGCAGCGTCTCAGACAGGGGGGAGCAGCCCCAGCATTTT. This codes for CSVSDRGEQPQHF.

This sequence joins TRBV12-3 or TRBV12-4 and TRBJ1-1; TRBD1 is a possible D gene (5 bases). The V gene lost 1 base and the J gene lost 5 bases, with 11 bases spanning the gap. The length of the CDR3 is 14 residues. Here the CDR3 DNA reads TGTGCCAGCAGTTTAGTTTGGGGGGGGACTGAAGCTTTCTTT. This codes for CASSLVWGGTEAFF.

The chain links TRBV14 to TRBJ1-2; possible D gene TRBD1, 5 bases. Germline loops: CDR1 SGHDN, CDR2 FVKESK. This CDR3 is 16 amino acids long. The V end lost 3 bases, the J end lost 4 bases, and 18 bases lay between the germline ends. As DNA, the CDR3 is TGTGCCAGCAGCCACTCGTTGGGCACAGGCAGCTATGGCTACACCTTC. The encoded protein is CASSHSLGTGSYGYTF.

The rearrangement joins TRBV29-1 to TRBJ1-2, with 9 bases that match TRBD1. The CDR3 contains 12 residues. The V gene's germline CDR1 is SQVTM and CDR2 ANQGSEA. Unmatched junction bases numbered 3, after V lost 5 bases and J lost 5 bases. CDR3 nucleotides: TGCAGCGTTAGGACAGGGGATTATGGCTACACCTTC. It codes for CSVRTGDYGYTF. The whole variable domain, filled in from reference TRBV29-1 and TRBJ1-2, reads SAVISQKPSRDICQRGTSLTIQCQVDSQVTMMFWYRQQPGQSLTLIATANQGSEATYESGFVIDKFPISRPNLTFSTLTVSNMSPEDSSIYLCSVRTGDYGYTFGSGTRLTVV.

This clonotype occurred a few times. The chain employs TRBV4-2 and TRBJ2-7; a weak D match, TRBD1 (6 bases). The CDR3 has 13 residues. Trimming removed 3 bases at V and 1 base at J, with 7 bases between. Germline CDR1 is LGHNA and CDR2 is YNFKEQ. The CDR3 is CASSHGQSYEQYF. DNA for the CDR3: TGTGCCAGCAGCCATGGACAGTCCTACGAGCAGTACTTC.

V usage is TRBV7-2 and J usage is TRBJ2-5; TRBD2 matches 13 bases. The V and J ends lost 5 bases and 7 bases, in that order; junction bases with no gene match: 10. The germline gives CDR1 SGHTA, CDR2 FQGNSA. The CDR3 runs to 16 residues. The CDR3 region has the DNA TGTGCCAGCAGCCCCCGGACTAGCGGGGGTCTGAGGACCCAGTACTTC. Its translation is CASSPRTSGGLRTQYF. The full variable domain, completed using reference TRBV7-2 and TRBJ2-5, is GAGVSQSPSNKVTEKGKDVELRCDPISGHTALYWYRQSLGQGLEFLIYFQGNSAPDKSGLPSDRFSAERTGGSVSTLTIQRTQQEDSAVYLCASSPRTSGGLRTQYFGPGTRLLVL.

V is TRBV20-1 and J is TRBJ2-3, with D maybe TRBD1 (5 bases). Germline V gene lookup returns CDR1 DFQATT and CDR2 SNEGSKA (reference sequence). Trimming left V 5 bases short and J 4 bases short, with 10 bases between. This CDR3 has 12 amino acids. DNA for the CDR3: TGCAGTGCTGAGCAGGGCTCAGATACGCAGTATTTT. The encoded protein is CSAEQGSDTQYF.

The table lists this clonotype with a few counts. The rearrangement uses TRBV2 and TRBJ2-5; 14 bases agree with TRBD2. The CDR3 runs 14 residues. The junction had 5 bases not matched to a gene; V was cut back by 10 bases and J by 4 bases. The germline CDR1 and CDR2 sequences are SNHLY and FYNNEI. The CDR3 sequence: CANAGTSGRETQYF. The CDR3 DNA is TGTGCCAATGCCGGGACTAGCGGGAGAGAGACCCAGTACTTC.

This clonotype has only a few counts. CDR3 in DNA: TGTGCCAGCAGTTACGCGACAGGGGTCTACGAGCAGTACTTC. It translates to CASSYATGVYEQYF. The rearrangement links TRBV6-2 or TRBV6-3 to TRBJ2-7; 8 nucleotides match TRBD1. Looked up from germline, CDR1 is MNHEY and CDR2 is SVGEGT. The V gene end was trimmed by 2 bases and the J gene end by 3 bases; junction bases not matched to a gene: 3. The CDR3 has 14 amino acids.

This clonotype was counted ten times or more. This chain uses TRBV5-5 with TRBJ1-5; a weak D match, TRBD1 (6 bases). This CDR3 region has 14 residues. The germline V and J ends were trimmed by 0 bases and 7 bases, with 11 bases remaining between them. The V gene's germline CDR1 is SGHKS and CDR2 YYEKEE (reference sequence). The DNA of the CDR3 is TGTGCCAGCAGCTTGGGGCCAGGGGACCAGCCCCAGCATTTT. Translating gives CASSLGPGDQPQHF.

The chain uses TRBV29-1 and TRBJ1-1; TRBD1 might be the D (5 bases). Per germline, CDR1 SQVTM and CDR2 ANQGSEA. The V end was cut by 0 bases, the J end by 5 bases, with 13 bases between. The CDR3 runs 14 residues. In DNA, the CDR3 is TGCAGCGTTGAAGACTCTCAGGGCTGGACTGAAGCTTTCTTT. Translating it yields CSVEDSQGWTEAFF.

V is TRBV20-1 and J is TRBJ2-3, with D perhaps TRBD2 (6 bases). The CDR3 loop spans 15 amino acids. Deletions cut 1 base from V and 0 bases from J, with 11 bases between. The germline V gene encodes CDR1 DFQATT and CDR2 SNEGSKA (reference sequence). The chain's CDR3 is CSARGGGASTDTQYF. CDR3 nucleotide sequence: TGCAGTGCTAGAGGGGGCGGGGCTAGCACAGATACGCAGTATTTT.

The chain has TRBV7-9 and TRBJ1-1; no clear D gene. Germline V gives CDR1 SEHNR, CDR2 FQNEAQ (reference sequence). The CDR3 is 12 amino acids. The V end lost 3 bases, the J end lost 7 bases, and 9 bases lay between the germline ends. CDR3 in amino acids: CASSFEPFEAFF. CDR3 coding DNA: TGTGCCAGCAGCTTCGAACCCTTTGAAGCTTTCTTT.

This clonotype was counted between two and nine times. The chain employs TRBV20-1 and TRBJ2-1; D is possibly TRBD2 (5 bases). V lost 1 base to trimming and J lost 0 bases, with 10 bases between them. This CDR3 has 15 residues. The germline CDR1 and CDR2 sequences are DFQATT and SNEGSKA (reference sequence). CDR3 in DNA: TGCAGTGCTAGAGTTGTGGGGAGCTCCTACAATGAGCAGTTCTTC. It specifies CSARVVGSSYNEQFF.

This rearrangement joins TRBV5-1 to TRBJ2-7; 15 bases align to TRBD2. The CDR3 is 17 amino acids. The V gene end was trimmed by 4 bases and the J gene end by 2 bases; junction bases not matched to a gene: 7. Germline V lookup: CDR1 SGHRS, CDR2 YFSETQ. The CDR3 DNA follows: TGCGCCAGCAGCCCCGGGACTAGCGGGGGGAATCCCTACGAGCAGTACTTC. This gives the protein CASSPGTSGGNPYEQYF. Drawing the rest from reference TRBV5-1 and TRBJ2-7, the complete variable domain is KAGVTQTPRYLIKTRGQQVTLSCSPISGHRSVSWYQQTPGQGLQFLFEYFSETQRNKGNFPGRFSGRQFSNSRSEMNVSTLELGDSALYLCASSPGTSGGNPYEQYFGPGTRLTVT.

J is TRBJ2-7 and V is TRBV2, with D maybe TRBD1 (5 bases). Deletions cut 7 bases from V and 5 bases from J, with 12 bases between. Germline loops: CDR1 SNHLY, CDR2 FYNNEI. The CDR3 runs 12 residues. For the CDR3, the DNA is TGTGCCAGCACCGAAAGGGGCAACGAGCAGTACTTC. This sequence encodes CASTERGNEQYF.

This clonotype was seen a few times. J is TRBJ1-2 and V is TRBV20-1; D is undetermined. The CDR3 runs 13 residues. V lost 0 bases, J lost 2 bases, and 7 bases lay in between. From germline, CDR1 is DFQATT and CDR2 SNEGSKA (reference sequence). The CDR3 here is CSARDLGNYGYTF. The CDR3 DNA reads as TGCAGTGCTAGAGATCTGGGGAACTATGGCTACACCTTC.

In this sample, this clonotype turned up a few times. The rearrangement links TRBV3-1 to TRBJ2-2, with D perhaps TRBD1 or TRBD2 (5 bases each). Trimming stripped 3 bases from V and 6 bases from J, with 20 bases between. The CDR3 extends over 17 amino acids. The V gene's germline CDR1 is LGHDT and CDR2 YNNKEL (reference sequence). The CDR3 DNA reads TGTGCCAGCAGCCACCCTAGGGGCTCCGGGGACGCCGGGGAGCTGTTTTTT. It specifies CASSHPRGSGDAGELFF.

In its sample, this clonotype was seen a few times. The chain is built from TRBV20-1 and TRBJ2-1, with 11 bases that match TRBD2. This CDR3 comprises 15 residues. In germline, CDR1 is DFQATT, CDR2 SNEGSKA (reference sequence). Trimming removed 6 bases from V and 9 bases from J; junction bases left unmatched: 13. The CDR3 bases are TGCAGTGCGGTGGGCCCGGGACTAGCGGCACCTGAGCAGTTCTTC. Amino acid sequence: CSAVGPGLAAPEQFF.

J is TRBJ2-3 and V is TRBV7-7; 8 bases match TRBD2. The CDR3 extends over 14 amino acids. Losses at the gene ends were 5 bases for V and 4 bases for J; bases not matched to a gene: 5. Per germline, CDR1 SSHAT and CDR2 FNYEAQ (reference sequence). CDR3 residues: CASSPGLVADTQYF. The CDR3 bases are TGTGCCAGCAGCCCGGGACTAGTAGCAGATACGCAGTATTTT. Full variable domain (rest looked up from reference TRBV7-7 and TRBJ2-3): GAGVSQSPRYKVTKRGQDVTLRCDPISSHATLYWYQQALGQGPEFLTYFNYEAQPDKSGLPSDRFSAERPEGSISTLTIQRTEQRDSAMYRCASSPGLVADTQYFGPGTRLTVL.

V usage is TRBV12-3 or TRBV12-4 and J usage is TRBJ2-1, with 7 nucleotides matching TRBD2. V gave up 8 bases and J gave up 5 bases; unmatched junction bases: 12. The CDR3 loop spans 15 amino acids. CDR3 bases: TGTGCCAGCCACCTTGGGGGGGGACCTGACAATGAGCAGTTCTTC. This gives the protein CASHLGGGPDNEQFF.

J is TRBJ1-2 and V is TRBV25-1; no clear D gene. This CDR3 region has 14 residues. Germline CDR1 reads MGHDK; CDR2 reads SYGVNS. V was cut by 4 bases and J by 7 bases, with 16 bases left in between. The CDR3: CASSGWEAGGGYTF. Written as DNA, the CDR3 is TGTGCCAGCAGTGGCTGGGAGGCAGGCGGTGGCTACACCTTC.

The chain combines TRBV20-1 with TRBJ2-1; 9 bases align to TRBD1. The germline V gene encodes CDR1 DFQATT and CDR2 SNEGSKA (reference sequence). This CDR3 has 15 amino acids. With V trimmed by 2 bases and J by 0 bases, 2 bases remained unmatched. The CDR3 bases are TGCAGTGCTAGAAAGACAGGGGGCTCCTACAATGAGCAGTTCTTC. This codes for CSARKTGGSYNEQFF.